The clone carrying this T cell receptor beta chain was detected a few times. Antigen: not known. Germline CDR1 is SGHKS and CDR2 is YYEKEE (reference sequence). Trimming stripped 4 bases from V and 7 bases from J, with 14 bases between. The length of the CDR3 is 13 residues. The data were taken from a study of CD8 T cells in ankylosing spondylitis. Study-level results: Ankylosing spondylitis blood appeared to be characterized by a TCR beta motif of several highly homologous variants.

MiXCR, run by TCRdb on the 5' RACE reads, gives a single entry per CDR3 protein. The sample records about 480,000 distinct CDR3 sequences, over 15% being singletons. The sample comprised blood, either unsorted or a sorted T cell fraction (not recorded which). The TCR sequence derives from a male donor with ankylosing spondylitis. V gene TRBV5-5 combines with J gene TRBJ1-1, with unresolved D. As DNA, the CDR3 is TGTGCCAGCAGCCGCCCGCAAATGCGTGAAGCTTTCTTT. This codes for CASSRPQMREAFF.